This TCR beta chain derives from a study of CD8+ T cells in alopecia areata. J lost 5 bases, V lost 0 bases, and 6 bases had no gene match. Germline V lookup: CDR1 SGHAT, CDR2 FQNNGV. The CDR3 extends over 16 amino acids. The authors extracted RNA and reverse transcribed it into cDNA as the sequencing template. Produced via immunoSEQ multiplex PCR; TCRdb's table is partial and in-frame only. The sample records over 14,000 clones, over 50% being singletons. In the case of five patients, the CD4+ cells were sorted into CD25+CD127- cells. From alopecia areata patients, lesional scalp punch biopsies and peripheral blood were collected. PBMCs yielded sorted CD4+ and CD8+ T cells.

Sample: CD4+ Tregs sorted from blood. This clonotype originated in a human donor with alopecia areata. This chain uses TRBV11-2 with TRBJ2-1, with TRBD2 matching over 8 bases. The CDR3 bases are TGTGCCAGCAGCTTAGATCTGTTGACTAGCGACAATGAGCAGTTCTTC. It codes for CASSLDLLTSDNEQFF.